One sample yielded the 27 T cell receptor beta chains listed below, sequenced in a study of CD8 T cells in Susac syndrome. Reverse transcription of roughly 0.5 to 1 ug RNA was carried out with random hexamers. TCRdb reprocessed the immunoSEQ multiplex PCR reads with MiXCR, giving one entry per CDR3 protein. The table lists 180,000 or so distinct CDR3 sequences, approximately 96% of them singletons. The sample comprised CD4+ T cells from PBMCs. The receptors derive from a human donor in good health.

The chain is built from TRBV9 and TRBJ2-1; 8 positions match TRBD2. J gave up 2 bases and V 4 bases, and 5 bases lay outside the gene matches. Per germline, CDR1 SGDLS and CDR2 YYNGEE. The CDR3 runs to 15 residues. The CDR3 is CASSREGGAYNEQFF. Written as DNA, the CDR3 is TGTGCCAGCAGCCGGGAGGGGGGAGCCTACAATGAGCAGTTCTTC.

The chain links TRBV6-2 or TRBV6-3 to TRBJ2-4; 11 positions agree with TRBD2. CDR3 length: 15 amino acids. Germline CDR1 reads MNHEY; CDR2 reads SVGEGT. J was trimmed by 2 bases and V by 11 bases; bases with no gene match: 8. CDR3 DNA sequence: TGTGCCGCTGGGCTAGCGGGGGGCACCAAAAACATTCAGTACTTC. It translates to CAAGLAGGTKNIQYF.

J is TRBJ1-1 and V is TRBV27; 7 positions match TRBD1. Germline values: CDR1 MNHEY, CDR2 SMNVEV (reference sequence). The CDR3 contains 14 residues. The ends lost 6 bases at V and 6 bases at J; junction bases unmatched: 10. The CDR3 DNA sequence: TGTGCCAGCAGCACGACAGGGAGGGTCCCTGAAGCTTTCTTT. The encoded protein is CASSTTGRVPEAFF.

This chain's CDR3 is CASSQTPRGQGGYTF. CDR3 sequence (DNA): TGTGCCAGCAGCCAAACCCCACGAGGACAGGGTGGCTACACCTTC. J is TRBJ1-2 and V is TRBV14; TRBD1 agrees at 8 bases. Trimming removed 2 bases from V and 7 bases from J; junction bases left unmatched: 9. CDR3 length: 15 amino acids. Germline CDR1 and CDR2: SGHDN and FVKESK.

The chain joins TRBV20-1 to TRBJ2-3, with TRBD2 identical over 11 bases. Looked up from germline, CDR1 is DFQATT and CDR2 is SNEGSKA (reference sequence). The CDR3 sequence is 15 residues long. V lost 5 bases to trimming and J lost 2 bases; unmatched junction nucleotides: 6. CDR3 sequence: CSAFSGGASTDTQYF. CDR3 DNA: TGCAGTGCTTTTAGCGGGGGGGCCTCCACAGATACGCAGTATTTT.

The rearrangement joins TRBV7-3 to TRBJ2-5; 10 bases fit TRBD1. The CDR3 is 15 amino acids. V lost 5 bases to trimming and J lost 1 base; unmatched junction nucleotides: 4. Germline CDR1 SGHTA, CDR2 FQGTGA. CDR3 coding DNA: TGTGCCAGCAGCACGACAGGGGGCCCCCAAGAGACCCAGTACTTC. Translation: CASSTTGGPQETQYF. Filled out from reference TRBV7-3 and TRBJ2-5, the complete variable domain reads GAGVSQTPSNKVTEKGKYVELRCDPISGHTALYWYRQSLGQGPEFLIYFQGTGAADDSGLPNDRFFAVRPEGSVSTLKIQRTERGDSAVYLCASSTTGGPQETQYFGPGTRLLVL.

The genes are TRBV5-4 and TRBJ1-2, with D possibly being TRBD1 (5 bases). The ends were cut back, 4 bases at V and 2 bases at J, with 9 bases in the middle. The CDR3 length is 13 residues. Germline V gives CDR1 SGHNT, CDR2 YYREEE (reference sequence). The CDR3 DNA sequence: TGTGCCAGCAGCACCCGACAGAACTATGGCTACACCTTC. This gives the protein CASSTRQNYGYTF.

The chain uses TRBV29-1 and TRBJ2-3; D may match TRBD1 or TRBD2 (5 bases each). Trimming pared 8 bases from V and 4 bases from J, leaving 19 bases between. This CDR3 is built from 14 residues. Germline V lookup: CDR1 SQVTM, CDR2 ANQGSEA. The CDR3 here is CSYRDPFGADTQYF. CDR3 sequence (DNA): TGCAGCTACCGGGACCCCTTCGGCGCAGATACGCAGTATTTT.

The V call is TRBV21-1, the J call TRBJ1-1; the D call in the table, TRBD1, was not verified against the DNA. TRBV21-1 is a pseudogene segment. This CDR3 contains 13 residues. The CDR3 DNA follows: TGTGCCAGGATGAGGGGGCTAGGCACTGAAGCTTTCTTT. Amino acid sequence: CARMRGLGTEAFF.

The rearrangement joins TRBV9 to TRBJ2-1, with 9 bases that match TRBD2. Germline V lookup: CDR1 SGDLS, CDR2 YYNGEE. This CDR3 is built from 16 residues. The junction had 12 bases not matched to a gene; V was cut back by 3 bases and J by 8 bases. The CDR3 DNA reads as TGTGCCAGCAGCGCCCGGCCGGGACTAGCCCCCGATGAGCAGTTCTTC. This sequence encodes CASSARPGLAPDEQFF.

V is TRBV20-1 and J is TRBJ2-7, with D possibly matching TRBD2 (5 bases). V was cut by 6 bases and J by 1 base, with 16 bases left in between. CDR1 and CDR2 from the germline V gene are DFQATT and SNEGSKA (reference sequence). The CDR3 is 14 amino acids. The CDR3 sequence is CSAARMRGSYEQYF. The CDR3, as DNA: TGCAGTGCCGCAAGGATGAGAGGGTCCTACGAGCAGTACTTC.

The rearrangement links TRBV4-3 to TRBJ1-3; D gene uncertain. The CDR3 consists of 15 residues. Trimming pared 0 bases from V and 0 bases from J, leaving 6 bases between. The germline V gene encodes CDR1 LGHNA and CDR2 YSLEER. The CDR3 spells CASSQDQSSGNTIYF. The CDR3 DNA follows: TGCGCCAGCAGCCAAGATCAGAGCTCTGGAAACACCATATATTTT.

This sequence joins TRBV20-1 and TRBJ2-7, with TRBD2 identical over 14 bases. The trim removed 3 bases at V and 4 bases at J, leaving 5 bases unmatched. The V gene's germline CDR1 is DFQATT and CDR2 SNEGSKA (reference sequence). The CDR3 has 15 residues. The CDR3 DNA follows: TGCAGTGCTAGCCCCCGGACTAGCGGGGGGTACGAGCAGTACTTC. This translates into CSASPRTSGGYEQYF.

This chain uses TRBV5-1 with TRBJ1-2; D remains ambiguous. Germline assignment: CDR1 SGHRS and CDR2 YFSETQ. The germline V and J ends were trimmed by 0 bases and 8 bases, with 11 bases remaining between them. This CDR3 region has 13 residues. CDR3 nucleotide sequence: TGCGCCAGCAGCTTGGCAGGCGATGGGGGCTACACCTTC. It codes for CASSLAGDGGYTF.

In this sample, this clonotype turned up a few times. This sequence joins TRBV29-1 and TRBJ2-7; D tentatively fits TRBD1 or TRBD2 (5 bases each). Trimming pared 3 bases from V and 5 bases from J, leaving 8 bases between. The CDR3 spans 11 residues. Germline assignment: CDR1 SQVTM and CDR2 ANQGSEA. CDR3 coding DNA: TGCAGCGTTGAGAGGGGCAACGAGCAGTACTTC. This encodes CSVERGNEQYF.

CDR3 DNA: TGTGCCAGCAGCTCCTTGGTCGGGGGGCAAGAGACCCAGTACTTC. Translated, it gives CASSSLVGGQETQYF. V usage is TRBV4-2 and J usage is TRBJ2-5, with 7 bases fitting TRBD2. The length of the CDR3 is 15 residues. Trimming cost V 5 bases and J 2 bases; bases outside gene matches: 8. Germline CDR1 and CDR2: LGHNA and YNFKEQ.

This clonotype was recorded only once. The chain is built from TRBV20-1 and TRBJ2-3; TRBD2 aligns across 7 bases. Germline V lookup: CDR1 DFQATT, CDR2 SNEGSKA (reference sequence). V shed 5 bases and J 12 bases; nucleotides not matched to a gene: 14. The CDR3 covers 13 residues. The CDR3 protein is CSAPPASGGFQYF. The CDR3 nucleotides are TGCAGTGCTCCCCCGGCTAGCGGTGGGTTCCAGTATTTT.

This clonotype came up once. This rearrangement joins TRBV29-1 to TRBJ1-5; no firm D call. The V gene lost 6 bases and the J gene lost 0 bases, with 9 bases spanning the gap. Germline V CDR1 and CDR2: SQVTM, ANQGSEA. CDR3 length: 13 amino acids. CDR3 nucleotide sequence: TGCAGCGTCCGAGAGGCTAGCAATCAGCCCCAGCATTTT. Protein product: CSVREASNQPQHF.

The chain has TRBV30 and TRBJ2-1; D remains ambiguous. CDR3 length: 11 amino acids. The V end lost 3 bases, the J end lost 3 bases, and 3 bases lay between the germline ends. Germline loops: CDR1 GTSNPN, CDR2 SVGIG (reference sequence). CDR3 DNA sequence: TGTGCCTGGAGCTTCTACAATGAGCAGTTCTTC. It yields the protein CAWSFYNEQFF.

The count of this clonotype is one. The gene calls are TRBV2 and TRBJ1-5; TRBD1 matches 7 bases. The CDR3 runs 16 residues. Looked up from germline, CDR1 is SNHLY and CDR2 is FYNNEI. V dropped 6 bases and J dropped 3; count of bases not matched to a gene: 11. The CDR3 DNA reads as TGTGCCAGCAGCCTCGACAGGGCCGGGGTCAATCAGCCCCAGCATTTT. Encoded protein: CASSLDRAGVNQPQHF.

This clonotype was detected once. This chain uses TRBV15 with TRBJ1-1; TRBD1 is a possible D gene (5 bases). Germline values: CDR1 LNHNV, CDR2 YYDKDF (reference sequence). V lost 5 bases and J 1 base, leaving 11 bases between the germline ends. This CDR3 spans 14 amino acids. The CDR3 nucleotides are TGTGCCACCAGCCCCCGACAGACGAACACTGAAGCTTTCTTT. Protein: CATSPRQTNTEAFF. The full variable domain, completed using reference TRBV15 and TRBJ1-1, is DAMVIQNPRYQVTQFGKPVTLSCSQTLNHNVMYWYQQKSSQAPKLLFHYYDKDFNNEADTPDNFQSRRPNTSFCFLDIRSPGLGDTAMYLCATSPRQTNTEAFFGQGTRLTVV.

The gene calls are TRBV7-2 and TRBJ2-5; 9 bases match TRBD1. After removal of 3 bases from V and 5 bases from J, the junction contained 7 bases not matched to a gene. CDR3 length equals 15 residues. CDR1 and CDR2 from the germline V gene are SGHTA and FQGNSA. The CDR3 sequence is CASSFAGTGMETQYF. In DNA, the CDR3 is TGTGCCAGCAGCTTCGCTGGGACAGGGATGGAGACCCAGTACTTC. Full variable domain (missing parts from reference TRBV7-2 and TRBJ2-5): GAGVSQSPSNKVTEKGKDVELRCDPISGHTALYWYRQSLGQGLEFLIYFQGNSAPDKSGLPSDRFSAERTGGSVSTLTIQRTQQEDSAVYLCASSFAGTGMETQYFGPGTRLLVL.

V is TRBV9 and J is TRBJ1-1; a weak D match, TRBD1 (5 bases). This CDR3 region has 17 residues. CDR1 and CDR2 (germline): SGDLS, YYNGEE. Trimming left V 0 bases short and J 1 base short, with 16 bases between. The CDR3 loop reads CASSVDVVGGWNTEAFF. The CDR3 DNA reads as TGTGCCAGCAGCGTAGATGTAGTCGGGGGGTGGAACACTGAAGCTTTCTTT.

Written as DNA, the CDR3 is TGTGCCAGCAGCTTTTCTAGCGGGGAACCCGAGACCCAGTACTTC. The encoded protein is CASSFSSGEPETQYF. The chain is built from TRBV7-2 and TRBJ2-5, with 9 bases that match TRBD2. The V gene's germline CDR1 is SGHTA and CDR2 FQGNSA. Unmatched junction bases numbered 7, after V lost 3 bases and J lost 5 bases. The CDR3 spans 15 residues.

The CDR3 protein is CASSRQGLRGYTF. As DNA, the CDR3 is TGTGCCAGCAGTCGACAGGGGTTGCGGGGCTACACCTTC. The chain recombines TRBV6-5 with TRBJ1-2, with 8 bases identical to TRBD1. Germline CDR1 is MNHEY and CDR2 is SVGAGI. The CDR3 totals 13 residues. The junction had 7 bases not matched to a gene; V was cut back by 5 bases and J by 8 bases.

The chain couples TRBV5-5 to TRBJ2-1; maybe TRBD1 (5 bases). This CDR3 has 14 amino acids. Germline CDR1 reads SGHKS; CDR2 reads YYEKEE (reference sequence). Trimming left V 4 bases short and J 10 bases short, with 18 bases between. The CDR3 DNA reads TGTGCCAGCAGCCTCGCAGGGTCAGGAAGGGAGCAGTTCTTC. Its protein is CASSLAGSGREQFF.

The chain recombines TRBV18 with TRBJ1-1; 7 positions match TRBD1. The ends lost 4 bases at V and 1 base at J; junction bases unmatched: 6. There are 15 residues in the CDR3. Germline V gene data show CDR1 as KGHSH and CDR2 as LQKENI. The CDR3 sequence is CASSRGDSWNTEAFF. DNA for the CDR3: TGTGCCAGCTCACGGGGGGACAGTTGGAACACTGAAGCTTTCTTT.